Described below is a single T cell receptor (beta chain) sequence and its context. Original analysis: Amplified reference gene primers provided the basis for estimating nucleated cell counts. Using immunoSEQ multiplex PCR, the repertoire was profiled, and TCRdb retains in-frame clones only, with some absent. V and J calls and clone size are as listed in that table; D and trimming were resolved from the DNA. The sample has a few hundred thousand clones, roughly 88% seen once. CDR1 is SGHAT and CDR2 is FQNNGV in the germline V gene. The CDR3 is 15 amino acids. The junction had 9 bases not matched to a gene; V was cut back by 8 bases and J by 6 bases. This sample was taken from a study of blood T cell repertoires in COVID-19.

This clonotype was obtained from a man aged 25-45 years who had recovered from COVID-19. Sequences were obtained from peripheral blood. This sequence joins TRBV11-2 and TRBJ2-1; 11 bases line up with TRBD2. The CDR3 loop reads CASAILAGAPNEQFF. CDR3 nucleotide sequence: TGTGCCAGCGCAATACTAGCGGGGGCCCCCAATGAGCAGTTCTTC.